A single sample gave rise to the 25 T cell receptor beta chains below, sequenced in a study of neurological immune-mediated disorders. Documented time point: longitudinal time-point 1 (baseline). TCRdb reprocessed the 5' RACE reads with MiXCR, giving one entry per CDR3 protein. In the table there are tens of thousands of distinct CDR3 sequences, roughly 13% of which are singletons. The specimen was PBMCs. The receptors were sampled from a female donor with HTLV-1-associated myelopathy (HAM/TSP).

A word on this clonotype: Compared with germline, one end of the junction differs, possibly owing to a read error. This rearrangement joins TRBV5-1 to TRBJ2-3; D may be TRBD1 (5 bases). CDR1 and CDR2 from the germline V gene are SGHRS and YFSETQ. The length of the CDR3 is 15 residues. The CDR3 region is CASSLAERTIDTQYF. The CDR3 region has the DNA TGTGCCAGCAGCTTGGCCGAACGGACAATCGATACGCAGTATTTT.

At least ten counts were recorded for this clonotype. The rearrangement links TRBV5-5 to TRBJ2-7; 14 nucleotides line up with TRBD2. Germline V gives CDR1 SGHKS, CDR2 YYEKEE (reference sequence). This CDR3 spans 18 amino acids. V lost 4 bases and J lost 1; bases outside the gene matches: 10. CDR3 amino acids: CASSAGLAGDLRSYEQYF. DNA for the CDR3: TGTGCCAGCAGCGCGGGACTAGCGGGGGACCTTCGATCCTACGAGCAGTACTTC.

Many counts were recorded for this clonotype. The chain is built from TRBV5-6 and TRBJ2-1; D unclear. The CDR3 has 11 amino acids. Trimming pared 0 bases from V and 8 bases from J, leaving 3 bases between. Germline V gene data show CDR1 as SGHDT and CDR2 as YYEEEE. CDR3 loop: CASSLVDEQFF. DNA of the CDR3: TGTGCCAGCAGCTTGGTGGATGAGCAGTTCTTC.

This clonotype was counted at least ten times. The chain links TRBV5-1 to TRBJ1-1; D perhaps matches TRBD1 (6 bases). The V and J ends lost 4 bases and 0 bases respectively, with 10 bases between them. The CDR3 covers 14 residues. Germline CDR1 reads SGHRS; CDR2 reads YFSETQ. The CDR3 DNA reads as TGCGCCAGCAGCCCGCAGGGGCTGAACACTGAAGCTTTCTTT. It encodes CASSPQGLNTEAFF.

Comment on this clonotype: One junction end does not reproduce the germline sequence, and a read error may be involved. This chain links TRBV4-1 with TRBJ2-7; D might be TRBD2 (5 bases). The CDR3 loop spans 15 amino acids. The germline V gene has CDR1 MGHRA and CDR2 YSYEKL. The CDR3 sequence: CASSQEPGKLYEKYF. CDR3 nucleotides: TGCGCCAGCAGCCAAGAACCCGGGAAACTCTACGAGAAGTACTTC.

The V and J genes are TRBV11-2 and TRBJ2-3; the match to TRBD2 covers 9 bases. This CDR3 is 16 amino acids long. The germline V gene encodes CDR1 SGHAT and CDR2 FQNNGV. V lost 1 base, J lost 4 bases, and 6 bases stayed unmatched. The DNA of the CDR3 is TGTGCCAGCAGCTTAGTTAGCGGGGGCTTCCCAGATACGCAGTATTTT. Its translation: CASSLVSGGFPDTQYF.

The chain links TRBV5-1 to TRBJ2-7; no reliable D call. Trimming removed 5 bases from V and 2 bases from J, with 20 bases in between. This CDR3 comprises 16 residues. Germline V gene data show CDR1 as SGHRS and CDR2 as YFSETQ. CDR3 DNA sequence: TGCGCCAGCAGTTTCGACCCGGTAGGGTCCGCCTACGAGCAGTACTTC. Amino acids: CASSFDPVGSAYEQYF.

This clonotype was observed many times. V and J are TRBV20-1 and TRBJ1-1; 7 bases line up with TRBD1. The CDR3 extends over 13 amino acids. CDR1 and CDR2 from the germline V gene are DFQATT and SNEGSKA (reference sequence). The J segment lost 4 bases and the V segment lost 6 bases, leaving 8 bases of the junction unmatched. DNA of the CDR3: TGCAGTGCGCCCGACAGGGTTGGCACTGAAGCTTTCTTT. Its translation is CSAPDRVGTEAFF.

This clonotype was counted a few times. The chain joins TRBV5-6 to TRBJ1-4; the match to TRBD1 covers 7 bases. This CDR3 has 15 residues. The junction had 8 bases not matched to a gene; V was cut back by 2 bases and J by 7 bases. In germline, CDR1 is SGHDT, CDR2 YYEEEE. Written as DNA, the CDR3 is TGTGCCAGCAGCTTCCGACAGGGCCTATCTGAAAAACTGTTTTTT. Translated, it gives CASSFRQGLSEKLFF.

This clonotype was observed many times. The genes are TRBV28 and TRBJ2-3, with D perhaps assigned TRBD1 or TRBD2 (5 bases each). V shed 8 bases and J shed 4 bases, with 13 bases lying between them. The V gene's germline CDR1 is MDHEN and CDR2 SYDVKM. This CDR3 has 13 amino acids. The CDR3 sequence: CASRAGRPDTQYF. The CDR3, as DNA: TGTGCCAGCCGAGCAGGGAGACCAGATACGCAGTATTTT. The variable domain in full, completed from reference TRBV28 and TRBJ2-3, reads DVKVTQSSRYLVKRTGEKVFLECVQDMDHENMFWYRQDPGLGLRLIYFSYDVKMKEKGDIPEGYSVSREKKERFSLILESASTNQTSMYLCASRAGRPDTQYFGPGTRLTVL.

In its sample, this clonotype was seen many times. The J gene is TRBJ2-5, the V gene TRBV20-1, with D possibly TRBD1 on 6 matching bases. The CDR3 contains 16 residues. Germline assignment: CDR1 DFQATT and CDR2 SNEGSKA (reference sequence). The ends were cut back, 0 bases at V and 1 base at J, with 15 bases in the middle. This chain's CDR3 is CSARDRQDSRQETQYF. The DNA for the CDR3 is TGCAGTGCTAGAGATCGGCAGGACAGCCGCCAAGAGACCCAGTACTTC.

This clonotype was recorded a few times. A much bigger clone sits one base away, suggesting this may be a read error. The J gene is TRBJ2-5, the V gene TRBV12-3 or TRBV12-4; D gene unclear. The CDR3 consists of 15 residues. Trimming cost V 5 bases and J 0 bases, with 13 bases left between them. This chain's CDR3 is CASSTRMGYQETQYF. CDR3 DNA sequence: TGTGCCAGCAGTACCAGGATGGGTTACCAAGAGACCCAGTACTTC.

This clonotype was counted at least ten times. This chain connects TRBV12-3 or TRBV12-4 to TRBJ2-3; 13 nucleotides line up with TRBD2. After removal of 6 bases from V and 0 bases from J, the junction contained 6 bases not matched to a gene. The CDR3 spans 17 residues. CDR3: CASSHGLAGASTDTQYF. CDR3 DNA sequence: TGTGCCAGCAGCCACGGACTAGCGGGGGCCAGCACAGATACGCAGTATTTT.

In DNA form, the CDR3 reads TGTGCCAGCAGCCGACAGGGGGATGAGACCCAGTACTTC. Its protein product is CASSRQGDETQYF. This chain links TRBV11-2 with TRBJ2-5; 9 nucleotides match TRBD1. With 5 bases clipped from V and 5 bases from J, the junction kept 3 bases outside the gene matches. CDR3 length equals 13 residues. Germline V gene lookup returns CDR1 SGHAT and CDR2 FQNNGV.

This clonotype was found many times. The chain carries TRBV5-1 and TRBJ2-2, with 8 bases lining up with TRBD1. Germline CDR1 reads SGHRS; CDR2 reads YFSETQ. The CDR3 runs 16 residues. Trimming took 2 bases from V and 0 from J; bases not matched to a gene: 3. The CDR3 coding sequence is TGCGCCAGCAGCTTAGGGGACAGGTCGAACACCGGGGAGCTGTTTTTT. Its protein product is CASSLGDRSNTGELFF.

In its sample, this clonotype was seen many times. This chain uses TRBV10-3 with TRBJ2-7, with D perhaps matching TRBD2 (6 bases). The germline V gene has CDR1 ENHRY and CDR2 SYGVKD. V was cut by 2 bases and J by 5 bases, with 13 bases left in between. The CDR3 has 14 residues. The CDR3, as DNA: TGTGCCATCAGTGAGAGGCTAGCGATCGACGAGCAGTACTTC. It specifies CAISERLAIDEQYF.

The chain uses TRBV6-2 or TRBV6-3 and TRBJ1-2; D uncertain. The CDR3 has 15 amino acids. Trimming removed 6 bases at V and 4 bases at J, with 18 bases between. CDR1 is MNHEY, CDR2 SVGEGT, per germline. The CDR3 coding sequence is TGTGCCAGCAGCATCACCCTCCTGGGGTTCTATGGCTACACCTTC. It yields the protein CASSITLLGFYGYTF.

This clonotype was seen many times. The chain carries TRBV25-1 and TRBJ2-3; D not certain. Deletions cut 2 bases from V and 4 bases from J, with 13 bases between. The CDR3 sequence is 15 residues long. Germline-derived CDR1 and CDR2 are MGHDK and SYGVNS. In DNA form, the CDR3 reads TGTGCCAGCAGTGAAGCAGGAAGGAGCCCAGATACGCAGTATTTT. Translation: CASSEAGRSPDTQYF.

Details on this clonotype: A much larger clone lies a single base off, so this may be a read error. This chain joins TRBV27 and TRBJ1-2; no firm D call. Germline V gene sequence: CDR1 MNHEY, CDR2 SMNVEV (reference sequence). CDR3 size: 15 residues. V was cut by 7 bases and J by 4 bases, with 19 bases left in between. Written as DNA, the CDR3 is TGTGCCAGCACCTATACAGAGGACGAGGTCTATGGCTACACCTTC. This sequence encodes CASTYTEDEVYGYTF.

This clonotype was counted at least ten times. The CDR3 DNA follows: TGCAGTGGAACAGGGTTGTACAATGAGCAGTTCTTC. Its protein product is CSGTGLYNEQFF. The chain combines TRBV20-1 with TRBJ2-1, with D possibly matching TRBD1 (6 bases). The CDR3 is 12 amino acids. Germline V gene data show CDR1 as DFQATT and CDR2 as SNEGSKA (reference sequence). V was clipped by 7 bases and J by 4 bases, with 11 bases between them.

This clonotype has at least ten counts. This chain links TRBV7-9 with TRBJ1-1; 7 positions agree with TRBD1. CDR3 length equals 17 residues. The V and J ends lost 5 bases and 0 bases, in that order; junction bases with no gene match: 12. Germline V gives CDR1 SEHNR, CDR2 FQNEAQ (reference sequence). CDR3: CASSQNGGQFMNTEAFF. CDR3 DNA sequence: TGTGCCAGCAGCCAAAACGGGGGACAGTTCATGAACACTGAAGCTTTCTTT.

There are many counts of this clonotype. V and J are TRBV20-1 and TRBJ2-3; 7 bases agree with TRBD2. This CDR3 spans 14 amino acids. CDR1 DFQATT and CDR2 SNEGSKA come from the germline V gene (reference sequence). V shed 6 bases, J shed 2 bases, and the junction held 8 bases outside the gene matches. CDR3 amino acids: CSAPKRGDTDTQYF. As DNA, the CDR3 is TGCAGTGCACCTAAGCGGGGAGACACAGATACGCAGTATTTT.

This clonotype was detected many times. This chain uses TRBV29-1 with TRBJ2-1; weak D call: TRBD1 (5 bases). The CDR3 contains 13 residues. V gave up 1 base and J gave up 4 bases, with 8 bases separating them. Germline values: CDR1 SQVTM, CDR2 ANQGSEA. The CDR3 DNA is TGCAGCGTTGAAGTCAGGGAATACAATGAGCAGTTCTTC. Its translation: CSVEVREYNEQFF.

This clonotype was counted at least ten times. The chain combines TRBV29-1 with TRBJ1-2; D uncertain. The germline V and J ends were trimmed by 7 bases and 8 bases, with 17 bases remaining between them. Germline V CDR1 and CDR2: SQVTM, ANQGSEA. There are 12 residues in the CDR3. This CDR3 reads CSAPRLGGGYTF. CDR3 nucleotide sequence: TGCAGCGCCCCAAGGCTGGGAGGGGGCTACACCTTC. Combining the CDR3 with reference TRBV29-1 and TRBJ1-2 gives the whole variable domain SAVISQKPSRDICQRGTSLTIQCQVDSQVTMMFWYRQQPGQSLTLIATANQGSEATYESGFVIDKFPISRPNLTFSTLTVSNMSPEDSSIYLCSAPRLGGGYTFGSGTRLTVV.

This clonotype was picked up many times. The CDR3: CASSLGSVLTDTQYF. In DNA, the CDR3 is TGCGCCAGCAGCTTGGGCAGCGTTCTCACAGATACGCAGTATTTT. The chain is built from TRBV5-1 and TRBJ2-3, with D uncertain. The CDR3 has 15 amino acids. Germline V gene lookup returns CDR1 SGHRS and CDR2 YFSETQ. V lost 0 bases and J lost 2, with 10 bases in between.